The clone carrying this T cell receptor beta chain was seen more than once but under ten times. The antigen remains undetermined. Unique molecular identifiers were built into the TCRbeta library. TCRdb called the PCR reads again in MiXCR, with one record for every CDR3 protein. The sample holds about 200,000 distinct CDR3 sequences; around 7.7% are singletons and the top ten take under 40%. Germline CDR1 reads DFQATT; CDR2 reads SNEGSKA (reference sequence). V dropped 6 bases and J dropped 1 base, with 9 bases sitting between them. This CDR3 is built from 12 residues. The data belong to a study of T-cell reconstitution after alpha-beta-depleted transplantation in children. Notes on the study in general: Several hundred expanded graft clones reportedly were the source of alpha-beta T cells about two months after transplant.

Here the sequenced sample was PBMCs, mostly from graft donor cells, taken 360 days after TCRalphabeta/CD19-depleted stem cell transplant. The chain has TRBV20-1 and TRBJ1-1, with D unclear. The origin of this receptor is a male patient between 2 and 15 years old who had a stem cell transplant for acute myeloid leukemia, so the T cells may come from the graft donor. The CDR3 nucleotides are TGCAGTGCCCTGTCGGGGAACACTGAAGCTTTCTTT. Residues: CSALSGNTEAFF.